This T cell receptor (beta chain) appears in the sequencing data of a study of blood T cell repertoires in COVID-19. As for the study in general: Specimens from acute and convalescent COVID-19 originated in the United States, Italy and Spain. T cells, B-cell-depleted T cells, or PBMCs supplied cDNA or gDNA.

In the original workflow: Nucleated cell counts were estimated from reference gene primer amplification. Measured with immunoSEQ multiplex PCR; TCRdb has only the in-frame clones, and not every one. V and J calls and clone size come straight from that table; D and trimming were deduced from the DNA. The sample holds about 98,000 clones, under 85% seen once. CDR3 length: 13 amino acids. Looked up from germline, CDR1 is MNHEY and CDR2 is SMNVEV (reference sequence). Between the trimmed V and J ends, which lost 10 bases and 8 bases, there was a span of 17 bases. The sequenced sample was peripheral blood. This TCR came from a man between 65 and 80 years old with acute or convalescent COVID-19. V is TRBV27 and J is TRBJ2-2; tentatively, D is TRBD1 (6 bases). Here the CDR3 reads CATSDSRGGELFF. CDR3 nucleotide sequence: TGTGCCACCTCGGACAGCCGGGGTGGGGAGCTGTTTTTT.